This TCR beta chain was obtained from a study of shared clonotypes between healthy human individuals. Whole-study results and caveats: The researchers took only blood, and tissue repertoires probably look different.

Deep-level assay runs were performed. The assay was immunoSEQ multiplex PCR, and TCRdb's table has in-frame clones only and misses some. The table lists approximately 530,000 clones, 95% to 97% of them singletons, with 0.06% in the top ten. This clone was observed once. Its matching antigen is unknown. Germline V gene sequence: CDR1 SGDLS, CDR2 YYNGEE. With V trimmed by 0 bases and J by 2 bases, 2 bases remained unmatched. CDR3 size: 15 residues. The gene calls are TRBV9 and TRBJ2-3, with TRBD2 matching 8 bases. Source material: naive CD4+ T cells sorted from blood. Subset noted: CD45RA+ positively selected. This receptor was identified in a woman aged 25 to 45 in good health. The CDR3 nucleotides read TGTGCCAGCAGCGTAGTAGCGGGGCACACAGATACGCAGTATTTT. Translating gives CASSVVAGHTDTQYF.